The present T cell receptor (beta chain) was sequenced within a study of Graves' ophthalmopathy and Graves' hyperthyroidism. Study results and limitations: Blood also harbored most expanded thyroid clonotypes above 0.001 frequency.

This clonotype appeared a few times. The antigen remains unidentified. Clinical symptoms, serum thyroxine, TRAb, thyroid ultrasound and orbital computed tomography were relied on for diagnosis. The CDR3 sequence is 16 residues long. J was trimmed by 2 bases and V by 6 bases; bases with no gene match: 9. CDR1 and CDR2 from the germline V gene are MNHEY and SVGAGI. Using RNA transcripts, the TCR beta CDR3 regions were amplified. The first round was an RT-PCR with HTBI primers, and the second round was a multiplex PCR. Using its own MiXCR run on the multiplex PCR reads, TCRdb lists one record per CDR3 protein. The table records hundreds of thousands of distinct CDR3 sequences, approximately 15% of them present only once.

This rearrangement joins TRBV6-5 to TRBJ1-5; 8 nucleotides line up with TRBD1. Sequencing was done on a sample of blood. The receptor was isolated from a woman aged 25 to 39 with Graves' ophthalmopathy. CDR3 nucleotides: TGTGCCAGCAGGCGAGATGGGACAGGAGGCAATCAGCCCCAGCATTTT. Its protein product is CASRRDGTGGNQPQHF.